The 8 T cell receptor beta chains given below trace back to one sample, sequenced in a study of blood T cell repertoires in COVID-19. TCRdb keeps only in-frame clones here, not all; method: immunoSEQ multiplex PCR. Counted here are around 120,000 clones, 60% to 85% occurring once; the ten biggest clones make up more than 0.75%. The sequenced sample consisted of peripheral blood. Receptors were obtained from a human donor with acute or convalescent COVID-19. The donor label of this sample is uncertain.

This clone was recorded only once. The chain recombines TRBV11-2 with TRBJ2-1; no definite D call. The length of the CDR3 is 12 residues. V was trimmed by 1 base and J by 12 bases, leaving 10 bases between them. CDR1 and CDR2 (germline): SGHAT, FQNNGV. CDR3: CASSLGQEGQFF. The DNA for the CDR3 is TGTGCCAGCAGCTTAGGTCAGGAAGGGCAGTTCTTC.

In this sample, this clone turned up a few times. The V gene is TRBV18, the J gene TRBJ2-5; 7 positions match TRBD1. The CDR3 spans 13 residues. The germline CDR1 and CDR2 sequences are KGHSH and LQKENI. The junction had 2 bases not matched to a gene; V was cut back by 5 bases and J by 2 bases. CDR3 nucleotide sequence: TGTGCCAGCTCATCGGGACAGCAAGAGACCCAGTACTTC. It codes for CASSSGQQETQYF.

The rearrangement joins TRBV7-6 to TRBJ1-2, with TRBD1 matching over 9 bases. The CDR3 is made up of 16 amino acids. In germline, CDR1 is SGHVS, CDR2 FNYEAQ. The junction had 12 bases not matched to a gene; V was cut back by 7 bases and J by 3 bases. CDR3 nucleotides: TGTGCCAGCATCCCATTAAGGGACAGGGCGGACTATGGCTACACCTTC. This encodes CASIPLRDRADYGYTF.

V gene TRBV27 combines with J gene TRBJ1-2; 7 bases map to TRBD1. The germline V gene encodes CDR1 MNHEY and CDR2 SMNVEV (reference sequence). Germline trimming cut 5 bases from V and 8 bases from J; bases unmatched to any gene: 17. CDR3 length: 16 amino acids. The CDR3 DNA is TGTGCCAGCAGTCCCGCGGCAATAGGGACAGTGGGGGGCTACACCTTC. Protein sequence: CASSPAAIGTVGGYTF.

This clone was counted once. CDR3 coding DNA: TGTGCCAGCAGCGCAAACTGGGACAGGGCGAACAATGAGCAGTTCTTC. It codes for CASSANWDRANNEQFF. V usage is TRBV27 and J usage is TRBJ2-1, with 9 bases matching TRBD1. Germline V gene data show CDR1 as MNHEY and CDR2 as SMNVEV (reference sequence). V lost 6 bases to trimming and J lost 5 bases; unmatched junction nucleotides: 11. CDR3 size: 16 residues.

The CDR3 here is CASRVDRGFYGYTF. The CDR3 DNA reads TGTGCCAGCAGGGTAGACAGGGGTTTCTATGGCTACACCTTC. V and J are TRBV2 and TRBJ1-2; TRBD1 matches at 8 bases. CDR1 is SNHLY, CDR2 FYNNEI, per germline. The CDR3 runs to 14 residues. The ends lost 6 bases at V and 4 bases at J; junction bases unmatched: 7.

This clone was recorded once. This chain links TRBV6-6 with TRBJ2-1, with 8 bases fitting TRBD1. With V trimmed by 5 bases and J by 6 bases, 9 bases remained unmatched. CDR1 is MNHNY and CDR2 is SVGAGI in the germline V gene (reference sequence). The CDR3 spans 15 residues. The CDR3 loop reads CASSNPGQALNEQFF. CDR3 bases: TGTGCCAGCAGTAATCCGGGACAGGCCCTCAATGAGCAGTTCTTC.

This clone has only a few counts. This rearrangement joins TRBV24-1 to TRBJ2-1, with D maybe TRBD2 (5 bases). Trimming shortened V by 6 bases and J by 6 bases, and 11 bases separated the two germline ends. The CDR3 has 13 residues. CDR1 and CDR2 from the germline V gene are KGHDR and SFDVKD. The CDR3 DNA sequence: TGTGCCACCAGTTCCAGCGGTTTCAATGAGCAGTTCTTC. Translated, it gives CATSSSGFNEQFF.